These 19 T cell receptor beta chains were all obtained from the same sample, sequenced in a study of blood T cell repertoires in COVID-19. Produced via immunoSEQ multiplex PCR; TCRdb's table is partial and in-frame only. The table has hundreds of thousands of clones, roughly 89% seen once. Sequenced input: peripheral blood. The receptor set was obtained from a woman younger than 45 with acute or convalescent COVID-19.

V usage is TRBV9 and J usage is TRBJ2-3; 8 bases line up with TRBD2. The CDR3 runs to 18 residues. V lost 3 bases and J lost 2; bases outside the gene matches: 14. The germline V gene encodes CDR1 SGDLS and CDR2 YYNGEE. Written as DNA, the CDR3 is TGTGCCAGCAGCGCAAACACTCACGGGGGGGCGGTCACAGATACGCAGTATTTT. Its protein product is CASSANTHGGAVTDTQYF.

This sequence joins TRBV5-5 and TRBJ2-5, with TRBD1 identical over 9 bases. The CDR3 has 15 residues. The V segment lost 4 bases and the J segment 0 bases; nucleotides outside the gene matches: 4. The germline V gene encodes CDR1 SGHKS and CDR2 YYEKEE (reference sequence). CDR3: CASSQGQGYQETQYF. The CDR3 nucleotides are TGTGCCAGCAGCCAGGGACAGGGATACCAAGAGACCCAGTACTTC.

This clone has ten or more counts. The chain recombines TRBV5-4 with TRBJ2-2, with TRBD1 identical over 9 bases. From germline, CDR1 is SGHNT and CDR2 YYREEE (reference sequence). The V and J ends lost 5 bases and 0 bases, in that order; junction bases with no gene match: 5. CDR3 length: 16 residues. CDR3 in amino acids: CASRNGQGTNTGELFF. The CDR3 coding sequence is TGTGCCAGCAGGAACGGACAGGGGACGAACACCGGGGAGCTGTTTTTT.

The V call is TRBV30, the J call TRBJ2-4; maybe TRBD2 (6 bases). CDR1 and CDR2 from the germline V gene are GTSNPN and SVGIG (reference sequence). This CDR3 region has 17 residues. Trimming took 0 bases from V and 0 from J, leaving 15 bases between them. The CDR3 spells CAWSVGGTRTAKNIQYF. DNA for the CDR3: TGTGCCTGGAGTGTAGGTGGGACTCGAACAGCCAAAAACATTCAGTACTTC.

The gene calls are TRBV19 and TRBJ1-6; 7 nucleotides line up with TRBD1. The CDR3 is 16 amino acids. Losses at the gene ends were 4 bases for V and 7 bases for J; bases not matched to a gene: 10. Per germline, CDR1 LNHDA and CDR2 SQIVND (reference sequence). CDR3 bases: TGTGCCAGTAGTACCTTCCCGGACAGGATAAATTCACCCCTCCACTTT. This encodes CASSTFPDRINSPLHF. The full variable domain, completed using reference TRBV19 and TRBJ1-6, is DGGITQSPKYLFRKEGQNVTLSCEQNLNHDAMYWYRQDPGQGLRLIYYSQIVNDFQKGDIAEGYSVSREKKESFPLTVTSAQKNPTAFYLCASSTFPDRINSPLHFGNGTRLTVT.

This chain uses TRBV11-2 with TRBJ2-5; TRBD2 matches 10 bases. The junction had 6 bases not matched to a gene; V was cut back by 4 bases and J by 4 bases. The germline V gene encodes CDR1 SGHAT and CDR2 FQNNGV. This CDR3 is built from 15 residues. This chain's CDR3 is CASSSVAGGSETQYF. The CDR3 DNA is TGTGCCAGCAGCTCAGTAGCGGGGGGTTCAGAGACCCAGTACTTC.

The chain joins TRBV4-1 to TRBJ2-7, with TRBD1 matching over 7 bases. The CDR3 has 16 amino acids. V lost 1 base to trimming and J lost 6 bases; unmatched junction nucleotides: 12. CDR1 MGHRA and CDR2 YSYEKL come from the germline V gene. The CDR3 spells CASSQGTGIAFGEQYF. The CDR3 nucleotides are TGCGCCAGCAGCCAAGGGACAGGCATTGCCTTCGGCGAGCAGTACTTC.

CDR3 DNA: TGCAGCGTTAAACGGACAGGGGGCGACCTGAACACTGAAGCTTTCTTT. Protein product: CSVKRTGGDLNTEAFF. The rearrangement uses TRBV29-1 and TRBJ1-1; 11 positions agree with TRBD1. With V trimmed by 5 bases and J by 0 bases, 8 bases remained unmatched. Germline CDR1 SQVTM, CDR2 ANQGSEA. CDR3 length equals 16 residues.

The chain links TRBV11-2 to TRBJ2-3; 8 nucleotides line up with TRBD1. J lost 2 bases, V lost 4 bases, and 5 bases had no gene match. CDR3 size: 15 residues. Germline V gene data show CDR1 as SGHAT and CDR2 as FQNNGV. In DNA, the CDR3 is TGTGCCAGCAGCTCGAGACAGGGGTCCACAGATACGCAGTATTTT. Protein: CASSSRQGSTDTQYF.

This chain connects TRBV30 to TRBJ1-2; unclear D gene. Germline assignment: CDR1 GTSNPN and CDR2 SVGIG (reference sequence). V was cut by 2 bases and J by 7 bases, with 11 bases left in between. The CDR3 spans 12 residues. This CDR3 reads CAWSNQVTGYTF. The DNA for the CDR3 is TGTGCCTGGAGTAATCAGGTGACTGGCTACACCTTC.

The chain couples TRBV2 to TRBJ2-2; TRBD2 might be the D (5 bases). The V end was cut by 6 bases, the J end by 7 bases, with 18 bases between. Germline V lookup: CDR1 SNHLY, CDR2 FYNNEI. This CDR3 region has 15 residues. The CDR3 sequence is CASRETTGNVGELFF. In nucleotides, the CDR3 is TGTGCCAGCAGAGAGACTACCGGGAATGTCGGGGAGCTGTTTTTT.

The CDR3 is CASGGSQGSNQPQHF. CDR3 nucleotides: TGTGCCAGCGGAGGAAGCCAGGGGAGCAATCAGCCCCAGCATTTT. V and J are TRBV6-5 and TRBJ1-5; perhaps TRBD1 as D (6 bases). The CDR3 has 15 amino acids. Germline V gives CDR1 MNHEY, CDR2 SVGAGI. V lost 8 bases, J lost 1 base, and 15 bases lay in between.

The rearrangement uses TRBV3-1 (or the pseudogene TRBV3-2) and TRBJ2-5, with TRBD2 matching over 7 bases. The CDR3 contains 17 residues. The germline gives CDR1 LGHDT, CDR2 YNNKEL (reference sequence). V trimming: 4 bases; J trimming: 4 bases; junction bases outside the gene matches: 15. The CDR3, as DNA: TGTGCCAGCAGCCGAGACCCAGGACTAGAGGATGCAGAGACCCAGTACTTC. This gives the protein CASSRDPGLEDAETQYF.

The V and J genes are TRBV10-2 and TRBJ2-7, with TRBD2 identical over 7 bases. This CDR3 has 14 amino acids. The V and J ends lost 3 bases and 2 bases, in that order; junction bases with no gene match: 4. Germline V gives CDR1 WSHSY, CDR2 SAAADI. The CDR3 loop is CASSEGAGPYEQYF. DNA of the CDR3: TGCGCCAGCAGTGAAGGAGCGGGGCCCTACGAGCAGTACTTC.

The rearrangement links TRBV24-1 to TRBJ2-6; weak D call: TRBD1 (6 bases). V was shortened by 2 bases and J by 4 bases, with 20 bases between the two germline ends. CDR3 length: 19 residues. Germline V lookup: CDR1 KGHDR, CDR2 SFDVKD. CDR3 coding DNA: TGTGCCACCAGTGATTCCCAGACAGGTTGGACGTCAGGGGCCAACGTCCTGACTTTC. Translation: CATSDSQTGWTSGANVLTF.

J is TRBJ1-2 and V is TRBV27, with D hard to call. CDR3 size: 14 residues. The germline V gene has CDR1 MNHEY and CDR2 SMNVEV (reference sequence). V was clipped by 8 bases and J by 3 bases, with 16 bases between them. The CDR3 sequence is CASRPNSPDYGYTF. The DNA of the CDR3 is TGTGCCAGCCGCCCGAATAGTCCGGACTATGGCTACACCTTC.

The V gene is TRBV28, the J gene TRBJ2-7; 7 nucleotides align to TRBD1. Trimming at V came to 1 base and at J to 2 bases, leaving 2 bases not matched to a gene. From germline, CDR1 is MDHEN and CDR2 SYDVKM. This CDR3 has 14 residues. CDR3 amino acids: CASSLYRGPYEQYF. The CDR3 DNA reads TGTGCCAGCAGTTTATACAGGGGTCCCTACGAGCAGTACTTC.

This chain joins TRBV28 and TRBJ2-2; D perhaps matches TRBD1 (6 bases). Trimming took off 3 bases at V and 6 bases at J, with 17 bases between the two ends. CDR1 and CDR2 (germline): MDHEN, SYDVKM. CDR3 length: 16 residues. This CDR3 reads CASSLGETGRAGELFF. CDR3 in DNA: TGTGCCAGCAGTTTGGGAGAGACAGGACGCGCCGGGGAGCTGTTTTTT.

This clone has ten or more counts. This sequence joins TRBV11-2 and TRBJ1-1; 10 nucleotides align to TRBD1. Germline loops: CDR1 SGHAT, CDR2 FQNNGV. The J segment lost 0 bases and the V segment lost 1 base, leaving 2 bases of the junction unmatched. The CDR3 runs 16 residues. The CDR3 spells CASSLGDRGMNTEAFF. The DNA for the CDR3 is TGTGCCAGCAGCTTAGGGGACAGGGGAATGAACACTGAAGCTTTCTTT.